The 9 T cell receptor beta chains given below trace back to one sample, sequenced in a study of shared clonotypes between healthy human individuals. Naive CD8 populations comprised CD45RO-negative cells positively selected for CCR7, excluding terminally differentiated effector memory CD45RA+ cells. This table comes from immunoSEQ multiplex PCR, and its TCRdb copy is limited to in-frame clones, with some not included. The sample carries roughly 2,000,000 clones, 93% recorded once. The specimen sequenced was naive CD8+ T cells from PBMCs. The receptor set was obtained from a man aged 18-30 years in good health. Some clones in this sample may be carry-over from other donors' samples.

The chain has TRBV19 and TRBJ2-3; D gene unclear. Between the trimmed V and J ends, which lost 7 bases and 2 bases, there was a span of 10 bases. From germline, CDR1 is LNHDA and CDR2 SQIVND (reference sequence). The CDR3 loop spans 13 amino acids. CDR3 protein: CASKRDFTDTQYF. CDR3 coding DNA: TGTGCCAGTAAACGAGACTTCACAGATACGCAGTATTTT.

The genes are TRBV7-2 and TRBJ2-7, with D possibly being TRBD2 (5 bases). V lost 11 bases and J 2 bases, leaving 19 bases between the germline ends. CDR1 is SGHTA and CDR2 is FQGNSA in the germline V gene. The CDR3 loop spans 14 amino acids. The CDR3 region is CAGAEDSDPYEQYF. Written as DNA, the CDR3 is TGTGCCGGTGCCGAGGACTCCGATCCCTACGAGCAGTACTTC.

The chain is built from TRBV13 and TRBJ2-5; 12 positions match TRBD2. Germline V CDR1 and CDR2: PRHDT, FYEKMQ (reference sequence). V trimming: 5 bases; J trimming: 4 bases; junction bases outside the gene matches: 14. The CDR3 has 18 residues. Written as DNA, the CDR3 is TGTGCCAGCAGCCCCCTAGCGGGAGGGAGAATGGGCCGAGAGACCCAGTACTTC. Its protein product is CASSPLAGGRMGRETQYF. Full variable domain (remainder filled in from reference TRBV13 and TRBJ2-5): AAGVIQSPRHLIKEKRETATLKCYPIPRHDTVYWYQQGPGQDPQFLISFYEKMQSDKGSIPDRFSAQQFSDYHSELNMSSLELGDSALYFCASSPLAGGRMGRETQYFGPGTRLLVL.

The rearrangement joins TRBV9 to TRBJ2-4; weak D call: TRBD1 (6 bases). The length of the CDR3 is 15 residues. The V and J ends lost 1 base and 2 bases respectively, with 10 bases between them. CDR1 SGDLS and CDR2 YYNGEE come from the germline V gene. CDR3 sequence reads: CASSVSGVTKNIQYF. CDR3 nucleotides: TGTGCCAGCAGCGTATCAGGGGTAACCAAAAACATTCAGTACTTC.

The chain combines TRBV27 with TRBJ1-5; TRBD1 matches at 8 bases. V was pared by 6 bases and J by 7 bases, with 11 bases of the junction left unmatched. CDR3 length: 15 amino acids. The germline CDR1 and CDR2 sequences are MNHEY and SMNVEV (reference sequence). CDR3 sequence: CASSIDGQGFQPQHF. In DNA form, the CDR3 reads TGTGCCAGCAGCATCGACGGACAGGGCTTCCAGCCCCAGCATTTT.

This chain links TRBV29-1 with TRBJ2-7, with 9 bases matching TRBD1. Trimming cost V 6 bases and J 0 bases; bases outside gene matches: 6. Germline lookup yields CDR1 SQVTM and CDR2 ANQGSEA. This CDR3 contains 14 residues. The chain's CDR3 is CSVGTGGFSYEQYF. Written as DNA, the CDR3 is TGCAGCGTGGGAACAGGGGGCTTCTCCTACGAGCAGTACTTC.

On this clone itself: Germline is not matched at one junction end, which may reflect a read error. The rearrangement links TRBV7-9 to TRBJ2-5, with D tentatively TRBD2 (6 bases). CDR1 is SEHNR, CDR2 FQNEAQ, per germline (reference sequence). The CDR3 totals 12 residues. CDR3 sequence: CASSARGTGLHF. Written as DNA, the CDR3 is TGTGCCAGCAGCGCTCGAGGGACTGGACTTCACTTC.

The rearrangement joins TRBV27 to TRBJ2-1; TRBD2 aligns across 14 bases. Losses at the gene ends were 8 bases for V and 8 bases for J; bases not matched to a gene: 5. Germline V gene sequence: CDR1 MNHEY, CDR2 SMNVEV (reference sequence). The CDR3 covers 14 residues. CDR3 residues: CASLTSGRADEQFF. CDR3 DNA: TGTGCCAGCCTGACTAGCGGGAGGGCCGATGAGCAGTTCTTC.

The rearrangement links TRBV5-6 to TRBJ2-7; TRBD1 matches at 10 bases. Germline V CDR1 and CDR2: SGHDT, YYEEEE. The CDR3 is made up of 15 amino acids. The trim removed 3 bases at V and 4 bases at J, leaving 7 bases unmatched. As DNA, the CDR3 is TGTGCCAGCAGCTCACCCGGGACAGGGGTTTACGAGCAGTACTTC. Encoded protein: CASSSPGTGVYEQYF.